This T cell receptor (beta chain) was sequenced during a study of cytomegalovirus exposure and HLA in healthy donors. Vbeta (60) and Jbeta (13) primers were used in the PCR. Sequencing used immunoSEQ multiplex PCR; TCRdb keeps in-frame clones, though not all of them. The sample lists about 120,000 clones, approximately 80% seen once, with around 4% in the top ten. The CDR3 covers 18 residues. V trimming: 1 base; J trimming: 8 bases; junction bases outside the gene matches: 16. Germline CDR1 is LGHNA and CDR2 is YNFKEQ. The TCR originated in a woman aged 30 to 39 in good health and CMV-seronegative. The sample was PBMCs. V and J are TRBV4-2 and TRBJ2-1; 8 nucleotides align to TRBD2. CDR3 protein: CASSQGGGSAGARHEQFF. The CDR3 region has the DNA TGTGCCAGCAGCCAAGGAGGGGGTTCAGCGGGAGCCAGGCATGAGCAGTTCTTC.